What follows are 4 T cell receptor gamma chains derived from one specimen sequenced in a study of gamma-delta chains in newborns, infants, children. TCRdb reprocessed the reads using CATT. Counted here are about 1,200 gamma-chain clones, 56% occurring once; the ten biggest clones make up roughly 8.9%. Sequencing used blood. These receptors were collected from a child who was a newborn, infant or young child, either healthy, febrile or measles-vaccinated (not recorded which).

This clone is large in the sample. In the same sample, other DNA sequences code for this CDR3. V is TRGV9 and J is TRGJ1 or TRGJ2. TCRdb lists no J gene, so it was determined here by aligning the DNA to germline. With 1 base clipped from V and 4 bases from J, the junction kept 10 bases outside the gene matches. This CDR3 is built from 15 residues. From germline, CDR1 is GITISATS and CDR2 ISYDGTV (reference sequence). The CDR3 coding sequence is TGTGCCTTGTGGGAGGTCAAGGATCCATATTATAAGAAACTCTTT. Translation gives CALWEVKDPYYKKLF.

This chain joins TRGV5 and TRGJ1 or TRGJ2. Here the J gene was assigned by germline matching of the DNA, as TCRdb has none. Germline V gene lookup returns CDR1 VINAFY and CDR2 YDVSNSKD. The CDR3 is 15 residues long. The ends lost 0 bases at V and 2 bases at J; junction bases unmatched: 7. The CDR3 spells CATWDRLLDYYKKLF. Written as DNA, the CDR3 is TGTGCCACCTGGGACAGGCTATTGGATTATTATAAGAAACTCTTT.

To note about this clone: Just one base apart from a much larger clone, this may be a read error. The V and J genes are TRGV9 and TRGJ1 or TRGJ2. No J segment appears in TCRdb, so it was assigned here by matching the sequence to germline. The CDR3 runs 13 residues. In germline, CDR1 is GITISATS, CDR2 ISYDGTV (reference sequence). The CDR3: CALWGVGNYKKLF. As DNA, the CDR3 is TGTGCCTTGTGGGGGGTGGGGAATTATAAGAAACTCTTT.

This chain links TRGV4 with TRGJ1 or TRGJ2. TCRdb gives no J gene; it was assigned here by matching the DNA to germline. CDR1 and CDR2 from the germline V gene are EGSTGY and YDSYTSSV. The CDR3 has 13 amino acids. The junction had 2 bases not matched to a gene; V was cut back by 3 bases and J by 0 bases. The CDR3 protein is CATWDLNYYKKLF. The CDR3 DNA sequence: TGTGCCACCTGGGATCTGAATTATTATAAGAAACTCTTT.